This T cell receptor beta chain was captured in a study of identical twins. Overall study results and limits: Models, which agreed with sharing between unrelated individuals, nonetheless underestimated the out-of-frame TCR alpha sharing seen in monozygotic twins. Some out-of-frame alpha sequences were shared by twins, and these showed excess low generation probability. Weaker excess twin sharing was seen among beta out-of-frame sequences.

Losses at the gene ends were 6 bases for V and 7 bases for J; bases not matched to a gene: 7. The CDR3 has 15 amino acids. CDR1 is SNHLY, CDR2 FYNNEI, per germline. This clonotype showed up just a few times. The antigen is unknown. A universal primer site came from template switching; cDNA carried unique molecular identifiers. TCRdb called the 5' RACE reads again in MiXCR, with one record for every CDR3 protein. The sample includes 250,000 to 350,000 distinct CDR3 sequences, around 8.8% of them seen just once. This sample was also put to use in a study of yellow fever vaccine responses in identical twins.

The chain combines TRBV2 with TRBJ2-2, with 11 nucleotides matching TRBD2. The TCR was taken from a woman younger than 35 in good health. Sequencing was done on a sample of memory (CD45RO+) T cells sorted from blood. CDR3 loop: CASRGTSGSGGELFF. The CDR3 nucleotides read TGTGCCAGCAGGGGGACTAGCGGTTCAGGCGGGGAGCTGTTTTTT.